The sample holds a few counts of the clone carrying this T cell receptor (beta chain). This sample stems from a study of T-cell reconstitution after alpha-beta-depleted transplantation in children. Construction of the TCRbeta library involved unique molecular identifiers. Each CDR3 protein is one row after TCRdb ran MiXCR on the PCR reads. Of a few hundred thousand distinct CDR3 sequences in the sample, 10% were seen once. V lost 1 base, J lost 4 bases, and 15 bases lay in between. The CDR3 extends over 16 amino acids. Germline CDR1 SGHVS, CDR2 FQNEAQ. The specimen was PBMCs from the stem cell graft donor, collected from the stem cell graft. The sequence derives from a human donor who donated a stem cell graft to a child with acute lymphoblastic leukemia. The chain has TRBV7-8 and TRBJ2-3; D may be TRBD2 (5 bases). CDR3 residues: CASSLGGPPWADTQYF. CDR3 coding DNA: TGTGCCAGCAGCTTAGGAGGGCCCCCTTGGGCAGATACGCAGTATTTT. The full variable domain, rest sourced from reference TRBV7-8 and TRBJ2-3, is GAGVSQSPRYKVAKRGQDVALRCDPISGHVSLFWYQQALGQGPEFLTYFQNEAQLDKSGLPSDRFFAERPEGSVSTLKIQRTQQEDSAVYLCASSLGGPPWADTQYFGPGTRLTVL.